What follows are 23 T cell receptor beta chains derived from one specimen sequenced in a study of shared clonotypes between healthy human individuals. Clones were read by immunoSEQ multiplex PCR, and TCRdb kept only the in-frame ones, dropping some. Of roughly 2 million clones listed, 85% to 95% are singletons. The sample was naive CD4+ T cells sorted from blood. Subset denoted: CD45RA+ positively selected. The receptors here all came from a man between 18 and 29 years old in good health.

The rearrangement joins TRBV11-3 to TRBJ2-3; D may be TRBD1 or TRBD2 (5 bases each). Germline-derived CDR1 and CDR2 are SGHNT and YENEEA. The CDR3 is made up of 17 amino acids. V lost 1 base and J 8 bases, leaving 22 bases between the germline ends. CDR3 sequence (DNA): TGTGCCAGCAGCTTAGTGGGGGTGGCTAGCAAAGAAGGTACGCAGTATTTT. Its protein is CASSLVGVASKEGTQYF.

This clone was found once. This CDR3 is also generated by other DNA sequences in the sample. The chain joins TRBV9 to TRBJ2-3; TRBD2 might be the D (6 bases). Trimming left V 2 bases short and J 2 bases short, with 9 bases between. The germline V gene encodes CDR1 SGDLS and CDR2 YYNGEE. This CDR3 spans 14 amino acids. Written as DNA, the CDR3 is TGTGCCAGCAGCGTGGGGACTGCCACAGATACGCAGTATTTT. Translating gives CASSVGTATDTQYF.

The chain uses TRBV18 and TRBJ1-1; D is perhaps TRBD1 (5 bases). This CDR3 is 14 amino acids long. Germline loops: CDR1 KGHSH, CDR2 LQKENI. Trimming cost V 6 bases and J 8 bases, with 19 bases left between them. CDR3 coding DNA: TGTGCCAGCTCTTCCCAGGGCCTAGCGCAAGAAGCTTTCTTT. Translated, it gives CASSSQGLAQEAFF. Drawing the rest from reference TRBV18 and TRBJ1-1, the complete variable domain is NAGVMQNPRHLVRRRGQEARLRCSPMKGHSHVYWYRQLPEEGLKFMVYLQKENIIDESGMPKERFSAEFPKEGPSILRIQQVVRGDSAAYFCASSSQGLAQEAFFGQGTRLTVV.

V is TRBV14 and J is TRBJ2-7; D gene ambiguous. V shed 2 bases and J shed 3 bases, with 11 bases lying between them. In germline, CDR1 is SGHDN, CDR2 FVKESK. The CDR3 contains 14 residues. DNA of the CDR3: TGTGCCAGCAGCCAAAGTGGTTCAATCTACGAGCAGTACTTC. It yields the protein CASSQSGSIYEQYF.

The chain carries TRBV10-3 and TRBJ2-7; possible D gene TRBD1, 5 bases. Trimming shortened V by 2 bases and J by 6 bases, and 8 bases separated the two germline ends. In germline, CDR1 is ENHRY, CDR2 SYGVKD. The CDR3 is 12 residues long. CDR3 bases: TGTGCCATCAGTGAGCAGGGTTCCGAGCAGTACTTC. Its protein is CAISEQGSEQYF.

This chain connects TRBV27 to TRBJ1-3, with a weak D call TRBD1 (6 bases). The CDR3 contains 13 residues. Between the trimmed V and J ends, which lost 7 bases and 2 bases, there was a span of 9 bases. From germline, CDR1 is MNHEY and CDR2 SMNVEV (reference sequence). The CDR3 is CASMRTAGNTIYF. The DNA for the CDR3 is TGTGCCAGCATGAGGACAGCTGGAAACACCATATATTTT.

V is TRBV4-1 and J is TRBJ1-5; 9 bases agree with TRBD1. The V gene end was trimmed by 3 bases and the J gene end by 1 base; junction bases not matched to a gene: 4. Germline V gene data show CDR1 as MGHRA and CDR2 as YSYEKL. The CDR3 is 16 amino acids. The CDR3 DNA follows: TGCGCCAGCAGCCACGTAGGACAGGGGAGCAATCAGCCCCAGCATTTT. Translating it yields CASSHVGQGSNQPQHF.

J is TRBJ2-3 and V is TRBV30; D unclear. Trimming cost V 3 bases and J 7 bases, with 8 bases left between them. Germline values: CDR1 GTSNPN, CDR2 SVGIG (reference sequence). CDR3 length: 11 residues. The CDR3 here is CAWRGSNTQYF. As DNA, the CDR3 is TGTGCCTGGAGGGGATCAAATACGCAGTATTTT.

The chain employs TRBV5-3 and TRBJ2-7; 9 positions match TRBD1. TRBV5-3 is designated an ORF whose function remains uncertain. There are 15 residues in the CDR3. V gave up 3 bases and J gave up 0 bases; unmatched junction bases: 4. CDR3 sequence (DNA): TGTGCCAGAAGCTGGGGACAGGGCCTCTCCTACGAGCAGTACTTC. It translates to CARSWGQGLSYEQYF.

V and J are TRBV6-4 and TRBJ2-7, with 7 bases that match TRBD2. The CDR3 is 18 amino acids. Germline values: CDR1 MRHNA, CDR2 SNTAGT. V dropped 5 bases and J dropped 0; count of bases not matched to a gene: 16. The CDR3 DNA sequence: TGTGCCAGCAGTCATAGTAGGAAGGGACTAACACGCTCCTACGAGCAGTACTTC. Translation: CASSHSRKGLTRSYEQYF.

CDR3 protein: CASSRDNQETQYF. DNA of the CDR3: TGTGCCAGCAGCCGAGACAACCAAGAGACCCAGTACTTC. This chain connects TRBV5-6 to TRBJ2-5, with unresolved D. The CDR3 contains 13 residues. Trimming took off 4 bases at V and 0 bases at J, with 7 bases between the two ends. Germline-derived CDR1 and CDR2 are SGHDT and YYEEEE.

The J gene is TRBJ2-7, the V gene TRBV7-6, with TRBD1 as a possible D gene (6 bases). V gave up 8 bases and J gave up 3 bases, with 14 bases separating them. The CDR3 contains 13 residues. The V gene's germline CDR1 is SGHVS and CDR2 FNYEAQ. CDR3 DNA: TGTGCCAGCTCGCAGGGGTCGGTCTACGAGCAGTACTTC. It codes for CASSQGSVYEQYF.

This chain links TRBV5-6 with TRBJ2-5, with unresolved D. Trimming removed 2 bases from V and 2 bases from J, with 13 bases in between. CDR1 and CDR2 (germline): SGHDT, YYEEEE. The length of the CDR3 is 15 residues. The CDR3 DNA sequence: TGTGCCAGCAGCTTTGGCTCGGGCTGGCAAGAGACCCAGTACTTC. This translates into CASSFGSGWQETQYF.

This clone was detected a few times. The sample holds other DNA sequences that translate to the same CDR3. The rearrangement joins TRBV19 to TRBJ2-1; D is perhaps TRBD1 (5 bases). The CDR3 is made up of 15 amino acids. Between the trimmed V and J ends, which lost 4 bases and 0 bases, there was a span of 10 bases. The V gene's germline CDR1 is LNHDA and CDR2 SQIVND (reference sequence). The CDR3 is CASSTQGSSYNEQFF. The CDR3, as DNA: TGTGCCAGTAGTACTCAGGGTAGCTCCTACAATGAGCAGTTCTTC.

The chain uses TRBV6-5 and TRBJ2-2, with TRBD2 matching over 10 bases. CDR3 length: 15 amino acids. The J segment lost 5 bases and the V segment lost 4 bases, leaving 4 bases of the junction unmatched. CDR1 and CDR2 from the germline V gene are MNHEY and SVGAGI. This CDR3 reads CASSLLAGATGELFF. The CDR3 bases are TGTGCCAGCAGTTTGCTAGCGGGAGCTACCGGGGAGCTGTTTTTT.

CDR3 in amino acids: CASSPQTGIYGYTF. The CDR3 coding sequence is TGTGCCAGCTCTCCCCAGACAGGGATCTATGGCTACACCTTC. The rearrangement uses TRBV18 and TRBJ1-2, with TRBD1 matching over 7 bases. J gave up 4 bases and V 6 bases, and 8 bases lay outside the gene matches. Per germline, CDR1 KGHSH and CDR2 LQKENI. CDR3 length: 14 amino acids.

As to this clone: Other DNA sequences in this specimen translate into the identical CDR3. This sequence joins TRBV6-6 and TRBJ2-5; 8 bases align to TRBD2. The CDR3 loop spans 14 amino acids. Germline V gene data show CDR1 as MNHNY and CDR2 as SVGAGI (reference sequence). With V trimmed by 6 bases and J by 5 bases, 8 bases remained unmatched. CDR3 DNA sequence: TGTGCCAGCAGCCGCGGACTAGCAGGGGAGACCCAGTACTTC. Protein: CASSRGLAGETQYF.

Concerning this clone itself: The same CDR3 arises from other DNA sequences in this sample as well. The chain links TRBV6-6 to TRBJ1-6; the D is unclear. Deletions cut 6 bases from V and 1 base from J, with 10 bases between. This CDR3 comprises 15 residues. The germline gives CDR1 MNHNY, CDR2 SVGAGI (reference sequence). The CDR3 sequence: CASRDGGSYNSPLHF. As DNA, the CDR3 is TGTGCCAGCAGAGACGGTGGTTCCTATAATTCACCCCTCCACTTT.

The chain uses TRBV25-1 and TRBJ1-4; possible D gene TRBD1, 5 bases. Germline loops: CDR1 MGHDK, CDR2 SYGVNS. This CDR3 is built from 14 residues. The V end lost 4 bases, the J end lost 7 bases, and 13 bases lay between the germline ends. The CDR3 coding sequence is TGTGCCAGCAGTGCCGGGGGGGTCGGTGAAAAACTGTTTTTT. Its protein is CASSAGGVGEKLFF.

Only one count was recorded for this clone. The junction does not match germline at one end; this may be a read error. DNA for the CDR3: TGTGCCAGTAACCCTCAGGGGAGCAACACTGAAGCTTTCTTC. As protein: CASNPQGSNTEAFF. The chain carries TRBV19 and TRBJ1-1; D possibly corresponds to TRBD1 (6 bases). The CDR3 length is 14 residues. Germline-derived CDR1 and CDR2 are LNHDA and SQIVND (reference sequence).

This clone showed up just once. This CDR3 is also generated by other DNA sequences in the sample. The DNA for the CDR3 is TGTGCCAGCAGCGTAGAGGGCAGTGCCTATGGCTACACCTTC. Translation gives CASSVEGSAYGYTF. The chain combines TRBV9 with TRBJ1-2; D unresolved. Germline-derived CDR1 and CDR2 are SGDLS and YYNGEE. The germline V and J ends were trimmed by 0 bases and 4 bases, with 10 bases remaining between them. This CDR3 has 14 amino acids.

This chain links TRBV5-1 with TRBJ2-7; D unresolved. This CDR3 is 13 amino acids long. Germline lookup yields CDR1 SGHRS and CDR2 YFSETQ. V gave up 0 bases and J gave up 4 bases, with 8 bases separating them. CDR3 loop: CASSLDNLYEQYF. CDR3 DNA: TGCGCCAGCAGCTTGGACAACCTTTACGAGCAGTACTTC.

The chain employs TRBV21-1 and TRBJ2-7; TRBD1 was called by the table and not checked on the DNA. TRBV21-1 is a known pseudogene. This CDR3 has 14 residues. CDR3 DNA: TGTGCCAGCAGCACCACAGGAGATTCCTACGAGCAGTACTTC. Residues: CASSTTGDSYEQYF.